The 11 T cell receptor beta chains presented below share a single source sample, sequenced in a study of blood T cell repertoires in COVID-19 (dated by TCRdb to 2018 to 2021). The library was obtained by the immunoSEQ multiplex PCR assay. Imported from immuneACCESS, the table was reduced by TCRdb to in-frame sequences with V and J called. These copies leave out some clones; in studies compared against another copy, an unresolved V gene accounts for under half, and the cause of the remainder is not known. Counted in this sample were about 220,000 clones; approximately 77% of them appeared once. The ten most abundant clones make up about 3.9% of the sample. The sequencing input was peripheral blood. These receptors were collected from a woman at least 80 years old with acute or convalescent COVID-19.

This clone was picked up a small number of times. CDR3 coding DNA: TGTGCCAGCAGCTCTAGCGGGGTTGCAGATACGCAGTATTTT. Protein sequence: CASSSSGVADTQYF. The chain couples TRBV9 to TRBJ2-3, with 9 bases aligning to TRBD2. Germline V lookup: CDR1 SGDLS, CDR2 YYNGEE. The J segment lost 4 bases and the V segment lost 4 bases, leaving 4 bases of the junction unmatched. The CDR3 extends over 14 amino acids.

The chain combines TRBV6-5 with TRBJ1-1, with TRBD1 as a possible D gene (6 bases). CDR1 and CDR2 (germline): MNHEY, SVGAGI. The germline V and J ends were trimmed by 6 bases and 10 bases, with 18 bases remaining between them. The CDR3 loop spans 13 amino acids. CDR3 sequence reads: CASSYGTPGGAFF. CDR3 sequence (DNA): TGTGCCAGCAGCTATGGGACACCTGGTGGAGCTTTCTTT.

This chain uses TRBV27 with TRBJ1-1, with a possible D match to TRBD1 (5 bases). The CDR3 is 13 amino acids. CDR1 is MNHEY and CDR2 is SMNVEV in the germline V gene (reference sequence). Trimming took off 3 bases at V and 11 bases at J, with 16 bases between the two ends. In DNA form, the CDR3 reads TGTGCCAGCAGTTTCAGGGATCCGCGGCGGGCTTTCTTT. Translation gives CASSFRDPRRAFF.

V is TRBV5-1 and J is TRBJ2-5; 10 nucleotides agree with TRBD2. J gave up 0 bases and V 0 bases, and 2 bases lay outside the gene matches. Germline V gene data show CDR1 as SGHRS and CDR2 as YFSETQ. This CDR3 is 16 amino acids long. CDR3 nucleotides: TGCGCCAGCAGCTTGGGGACTAGCGGATACCAAGAGACCCAGTACTTC. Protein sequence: CASSLGTSGYQETQYF.

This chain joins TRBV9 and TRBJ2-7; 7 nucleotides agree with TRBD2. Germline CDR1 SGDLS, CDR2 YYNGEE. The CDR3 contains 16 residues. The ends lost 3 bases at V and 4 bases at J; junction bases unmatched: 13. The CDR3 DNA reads TGTGCCAGCAGCGGGGGGGTGGCGGGAGCTGGATACGAGCAGTACTTC. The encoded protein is CASSGGVAGAGYEQYF.

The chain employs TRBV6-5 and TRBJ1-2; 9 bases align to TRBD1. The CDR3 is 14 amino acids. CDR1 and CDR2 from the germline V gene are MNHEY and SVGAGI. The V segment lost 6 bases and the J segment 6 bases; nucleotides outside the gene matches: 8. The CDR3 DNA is TGTGCCAGCAGGAGAACAGGGGGCAGTGATGGCTACACCTTC. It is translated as CASRRTGGSDGYTF.

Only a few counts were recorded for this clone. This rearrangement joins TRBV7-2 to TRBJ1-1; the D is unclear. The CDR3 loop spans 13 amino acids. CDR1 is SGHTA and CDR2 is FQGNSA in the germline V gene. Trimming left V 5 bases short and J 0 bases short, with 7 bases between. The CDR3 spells CASSALMNTEAFF. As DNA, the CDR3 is TGTGCCAGCAGCGCACTGATGAACACTGAAGCTTTCTTT.

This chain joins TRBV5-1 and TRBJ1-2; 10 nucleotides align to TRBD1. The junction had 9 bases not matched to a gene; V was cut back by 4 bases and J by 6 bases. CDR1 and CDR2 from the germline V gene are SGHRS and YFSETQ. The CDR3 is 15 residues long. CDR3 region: CASSTSGTGADGYTF. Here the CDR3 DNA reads TGCGCCAGCAGCACTTCCGGGACAGGGGCGGATGGCTACACCTTC.

As DNA, the CDR3 is TGTGCCAGCAGTTTTCTTAGCGGGGGGGCCTATGAGACCCAGTACTTC. Translation: CASSFLSGGAYETQYF. The rearrangement joins TRBV7-2 to TRBJ2-5, with 11 bases identical to TRBD2. This CDR3 is 16 amino acids long. The germline gives CDR1 SGHTA, CDR2 FQGNSA. V was pared by 6 bases and J by 5 bases, with 11 bases of the junction left unmatched.

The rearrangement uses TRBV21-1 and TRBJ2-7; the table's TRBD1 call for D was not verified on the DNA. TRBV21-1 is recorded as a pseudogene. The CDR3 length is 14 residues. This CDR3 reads CASIEGVRGYEQYF. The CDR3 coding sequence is TGTGCCAGCATTGAAGGGGTAAGGGGCTACGAGCAGTACTTC.

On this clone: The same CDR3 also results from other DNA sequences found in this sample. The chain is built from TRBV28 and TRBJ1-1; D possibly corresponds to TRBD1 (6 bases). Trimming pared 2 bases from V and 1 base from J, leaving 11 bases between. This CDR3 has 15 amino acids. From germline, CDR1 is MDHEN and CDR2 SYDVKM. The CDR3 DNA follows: TGTGCCAGCAGTTTAACCGGGGGGGCGAACACTGAAGCTTTCTTT. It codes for CASSLTGGANTEAFF.